Many counts were recorded for the clone carrying this TCR beta chain. These data come from a study of T cells in Graves' hyperthyroidism and ophthalmopathy. The CDR3 loop spans 11 amino acids. Germline CDR1 is MDHEN and CDR2 is SYDVKM. The germline V and J ends were trimmed by 7 bases and 1 base, with 4 bases remaining between them. Amplified TCR beta CDR3 regions came from RNA transcripts. TCR CDR3 regions were first amplified by RT-PCR with HTBI primers. TCRdb re-called the multiplex PCR reads with MiXCR, one entry per CDR3 protein. The table lists around 400,000 distinct CDR3 sequences, approximately 25% of them singletons. A lack of ophthalmopathy progression within 18 months defined stable Graves' hyperthyroidism.

Material for sequencing was blood. The source of this sequence is a man in his forties or fifties with Graves' hyperthyroidism. The chain carries TRBV28 and TRBJ1-1; D is undetermined. The CDR3 is CASKTNTEAFF. In DNA, the CDR3 is TGTGCCAGCAAGACGAACACTGAAGCTTTCTTT.